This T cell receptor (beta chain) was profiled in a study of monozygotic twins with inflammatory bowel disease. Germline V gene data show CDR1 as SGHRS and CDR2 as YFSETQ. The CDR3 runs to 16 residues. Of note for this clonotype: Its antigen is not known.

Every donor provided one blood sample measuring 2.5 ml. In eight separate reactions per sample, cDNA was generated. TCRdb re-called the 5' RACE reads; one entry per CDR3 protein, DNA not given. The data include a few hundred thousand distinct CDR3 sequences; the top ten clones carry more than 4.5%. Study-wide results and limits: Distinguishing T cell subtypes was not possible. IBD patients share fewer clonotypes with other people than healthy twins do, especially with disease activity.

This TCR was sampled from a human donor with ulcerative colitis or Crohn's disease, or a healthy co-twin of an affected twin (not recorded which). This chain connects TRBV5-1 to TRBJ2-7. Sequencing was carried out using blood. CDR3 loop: CASSLAFWQPTYEQYF. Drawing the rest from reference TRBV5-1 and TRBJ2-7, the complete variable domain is KAGVTQTPRYLIKTRGQQVTLSCSPISGHRSVSWYQQTPGQGLQFLFEYFSETQRNKGNFPGRFSGRQFSNSRSEMNVSTLELGDSALYLCASSLAFWQPTYEQYFGPGTRLTVT.